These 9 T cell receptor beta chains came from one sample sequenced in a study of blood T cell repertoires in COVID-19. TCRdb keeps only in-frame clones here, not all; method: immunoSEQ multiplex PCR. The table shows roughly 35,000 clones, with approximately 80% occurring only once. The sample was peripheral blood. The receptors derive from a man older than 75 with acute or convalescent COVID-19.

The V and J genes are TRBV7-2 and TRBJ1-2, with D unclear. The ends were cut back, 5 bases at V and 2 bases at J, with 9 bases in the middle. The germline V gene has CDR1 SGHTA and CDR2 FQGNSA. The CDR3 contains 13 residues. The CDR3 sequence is CASSADGNYGYTF. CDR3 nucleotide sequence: TGTGCCAGCAGCGCAGACGGGAACTATGGCTACACCTTC. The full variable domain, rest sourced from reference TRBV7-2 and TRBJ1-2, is GAGVSQSPSNKVTEKGKDVELRCDPISGHTALYWYRQSLGQGLEFLIYFQGNSAPDKSGLPSDRFSAERTGGSVSTLTIQRTQQEDSAVYLCASSADGNYGYTFGSGTRLTVV.

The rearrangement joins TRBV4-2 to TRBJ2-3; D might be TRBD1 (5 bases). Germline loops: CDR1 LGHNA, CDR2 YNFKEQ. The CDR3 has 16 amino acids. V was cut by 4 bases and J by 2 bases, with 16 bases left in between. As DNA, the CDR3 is TGTGCCAGCAGCCCCGCCCAGGGCCTCCCCACAGATACGCAGTATTTT. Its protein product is CASSPAQGLPTDTQYF.

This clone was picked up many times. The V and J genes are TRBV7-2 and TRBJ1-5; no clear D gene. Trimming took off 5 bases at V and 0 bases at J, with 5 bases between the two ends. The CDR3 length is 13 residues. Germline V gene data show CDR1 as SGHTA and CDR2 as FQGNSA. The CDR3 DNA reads TGTGCCAGCAGCAGAGATAGCAATCAGCCCCAGCATTTT. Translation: CASSRDSNQPQHF.

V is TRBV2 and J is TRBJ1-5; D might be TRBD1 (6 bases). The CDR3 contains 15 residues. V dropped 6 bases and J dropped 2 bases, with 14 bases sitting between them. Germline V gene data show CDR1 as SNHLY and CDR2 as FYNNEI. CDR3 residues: CASSRGGAGNQPQHF. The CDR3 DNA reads TGTGCCAGCAGCCGGGGGGGCGCGGGCAATCAGCCCCAGCATTTT.

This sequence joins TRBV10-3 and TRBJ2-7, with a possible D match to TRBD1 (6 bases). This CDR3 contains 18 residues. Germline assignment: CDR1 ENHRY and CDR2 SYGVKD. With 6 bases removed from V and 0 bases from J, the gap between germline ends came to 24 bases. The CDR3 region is CAIRPGTLSPLSSYEQYF. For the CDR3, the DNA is TGTGCCATCAGACCCGGGACATTGTCCCCACTGAGCTCCTACGAGCAGTACTTC.

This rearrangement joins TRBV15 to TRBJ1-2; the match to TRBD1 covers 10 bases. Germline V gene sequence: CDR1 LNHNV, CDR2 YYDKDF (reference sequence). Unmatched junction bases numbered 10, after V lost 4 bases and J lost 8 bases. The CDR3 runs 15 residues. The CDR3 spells CATSTDRGLTGGYTF. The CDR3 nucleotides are TGTGCCACCAGCACTGACAGGGGGCTAACGGGGGGCTACACCTTC.

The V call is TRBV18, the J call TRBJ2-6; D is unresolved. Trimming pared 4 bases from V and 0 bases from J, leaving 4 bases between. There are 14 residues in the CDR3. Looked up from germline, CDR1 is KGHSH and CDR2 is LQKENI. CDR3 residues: CASSLSSGANVLTF. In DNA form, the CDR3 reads TGTGCCAGCTCACTGAGCTCTGGGGCCAACGTCCTGACTTTC.

In DNA form, the CDR3 reads TGTGCCAGCAGCTTTGTAGGGGGAGAAACTAGCGGGAGCTACAATGAGCAGTTCTTC. Translating gives CASSFVGGETSGSYNEQFF. V gene TRBV5-6 combines with J gene TRBJ2-1; 11 positions match TRBD2. The germline V gene encodes CDR1 SGHDT and CDR2 YYEEEE. V lost 2 bases, J lost 3 bases, and 13 bases stayed unmatched. This CDR3 has 19 residues.

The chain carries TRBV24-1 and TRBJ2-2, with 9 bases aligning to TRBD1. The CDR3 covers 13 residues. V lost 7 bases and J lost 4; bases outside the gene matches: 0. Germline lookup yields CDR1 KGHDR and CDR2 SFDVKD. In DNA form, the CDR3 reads TGTGCCACCAGGACAGGGGGCACCGGGGAGCTGTTTTTT. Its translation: CATRTGGTGELFF.